This T cell receptor (beta chain) is drawn from a study of T-cell reconstitution after alpha-beta-depleted transplantation in children. The CDR3 runs to 14 residues. Germline-derived CDR1 and CDR2 are MDHEN and SYDVKM. V was trimmed by 5 bases and J by 3 bases, leaving 11 bases between them. This clonotype was counted many times. Its antigen is not identified. Unique molecular identifiers were incorporated when the TCRbeta library was constructed. TCRdb called the PCR reads again in MiXCR, with one record for every CDR3 protein. In the table there are about 980,000 distinct CDR3 sequences, roughly 31% of which are singletons. The study's findings and limits: As was reported, about two months after transplant, alpha-beta T cells came from several hundred expanded graft clones.

J is TRBJ2-1 and V is TRBV28, with D uncertain. The clonotype originates from a boy younger than two who had a stem cell transplant for SCID, so the T cells may come from the graft donor. The input for sequencing was PBMCs, mostly from graft donor cells, taken 360 days after TCRalphabeta/CD19-depleted stem cell transplant. CDR3 nucleotide sequence: TGTGCCAGCAGTCCCCGAGGTCTCTACAATGAGCAGTTCTTC. Protein product: CASSPRGLYNEQFF.